The 18 T cell receptor beta chains listed next were all sequenced from one sample in a study of tumor and adjacent non-tumor tissue in lung cancer. TCRbeta libraries were built with three rounds of nested PCR, modified from ARM-PCR. MiXCR was run by TCRdb on the multiplex PCR reads, yielding one entry per CDR3 protein. The repertoire holds around 40,000 distinct CDR3 sequences, with 60% as singletons. The template was RNA from unsorted bulk tissue. More than 3 cm separated this lung sample from the edge of the tumor. Source material: distant non-tumor lung tissue. The receptors were gathered from a man aged 50 or older with non-small cell lung cancer.

This clonotype was observed a few times. The V gene is TRBV30, the J gene TRBJ1-1, with TRBD1 matching 8 bases. The CDR3 length is 15 residues. Germline-derived CDR1 and CDR2 are GTSNPN and SVGIG (reference sequence). The ends lost 0 bases at V and 6 bases at J; junction bases unmatched: 9. The CDR3 protein is CAWSVTGQGHSEAFF. CDR3 bases: TGTGCCTGGAGTGTAACCGGACAGGGCCACTCTGAAGCTTTCTTT.

With regard to this clonotype: This likely comes from a read error, as the CDR3 has no conserved phenylalanine or tryptophan at its end. DNA for the CDR3: TGTGCCAGGAGCACCGACAGGGGCGCCTACAATGAGCAGTTCTTG. This gives the protein CARSTDRGAYNEQFL. The V call is TRBV6-2 or TRBV6-3, the J call TRBJ2-1; 8 nucleotides line up with TRBD1. The CDR3 is 15 amino acids. Trimming took 9 bases from V and 2 from J; bases not matched to a gene: 9. Germline V gene data show CDR1 as MNHEY and CDR2 as SVGEGT.

A remark on this clonotype: At one boundary the junction diverges from the germline segment, which might be a read error. This chain uses TRBV4-1 with TRBJ1-1; tentative D call: TRBD1 (5 bases). Germline V gene lookup returns CDR1 MGHRA and CDR2 YSYEKL. CDR3 length: 15 residues. CDR3 amino acids: CASNQDSGTSTEAFF. For the CDR3, the DNA is TGCGCCAGCAACCAAGATTCTGGGACCTCCACTGAAGCTTTCTTC.

Note on this clonotype: Relative to the germline gene, one junction end is altered; a read error may explain this. The chain employs TRBV6-5 and TRBJ2-3, with D unresolved. The CDR3 is made up of 15 amino acids. Germline CDR1 is MNHEY and CDR2 is SVGAGI. In DNA, the CDR3 is TGTGCCGGCAGTTCAGGACGGAAACACACAGATAGGCAGTATTTT. It is translated as CAGSSGRKHTDRQYF.

Note on this clonotype: A read error is possible here, since a much larger clone lies one base away. The CDR3 DNA reads TGTGCCACCACCAGGGGGGTAGGGACCACCAGGGAGCTGTTTTTT. Amino acid sequence: CATTRGVGTTRELFF. The chain has TRBV6-1 and TRBJ2-2, with D perhaps TRBD1 (7 bases). This CDR3 has 15 amino acids. Germline CDR1 and CDR2: MNHNS and SASEGT.

Remarks on this clonotype: A much larger clonotype is one base distant, so this may be a read error. This chain uses TRBV12-3 or TRBV12-4 with TRBJ1-3, with a possible D match to TRBD1 (6 bases). The V end lost 7 bases, the J end lost 8 bases, and 18 bases lay between the germline ends. This CDR3 has 14 residues. The CDR3 sequence: CASNAGTEGDTIYF. In DNA form, the CDR3 reads TGTGCCAGCAATGCCGGGACGGAGGGGGACACCATATATTTT.

As concerns this clonotype: The CDR3 ends on some other residue instead of the conserved phenylalanine or tryptophan, so this is likely a read error. This chain links TRBV11-2 with TRBJ2-2; D unresolved. This CDR3 is built from 16 residues. In germline, CDR1 is SGHAT, CDR2 FQNNGV. As DNA, the CDR3 is TGTGCTAACAGCTTAGTGGGCAGGAGTAACACCGGGGAGCTGTTTTCT. Protein product: CANSLVGRSNTGELFS.

For this clonotype: A much bigger clone sits one base away, suggesting this may be a read error. This chain uses TRBV6-1 with TRBJ2-4, with 8 bases lining up with TRBD1. Germline lookup yields CDR1 MNHNS and CDR2 SASEGT. This CDR3 is 14 amino acids long. CDR3 residues: CANSEAGTGYIQYF. Written as DNA, the CDR3 is TGTGCCAACAGTGAAGCCGGGACAGGCTACATTCAGTACTTC.

This clonotype was detected a few times. The chain combines TRBV24-1 with TRBJ2-5; no reliable D call. The V end lost 5 bases, the J end lost 4 bases, and 13 bases lay between the germline ends. Looked up from germline, CDR1 is KGHDR and CDR2 is SFDVKD. The CDR3 spans 14 residues. This chain's CDR3 is CATSGPFDGETQYF. The CDR3 bases are TGTGCCACCAGTGGACCCTTCGACGGAGAGACCCAGTACTTC.

This clonotype appeared many times. This rearrangement joins TRBV7-8 to TRBJ1-1; D not resolved. Germline V gives CDR1 SGHVS, CDR2 FQNEAQ. V was shortened by 5 bases and J by 4 bases, with 14 bases between the two germline ends. The CDR3 is made up of 14 amino acids. The CDR3 region is CASSHSGLGTEAFF. CDR3 nucleotides: TGTGCCAGCAGCCACTCGGGGTTGGGCACTGAAGCTTTCTTT.

The chain employs TRBV30 and TRBJ2-3, with TRBD2 matching 9 bases. This CDR3 spans 15 amino acids. The ends lost 3 bases at V and 1 base at J; junction bases unmatched: 5. Germline V gene lookup returns CDR1 GTSNPN and CDR2 SVGIG (reference sequence). This CDR3 reads CAWSAGGGGTDTQYF. DNA of the CDR3: TGTGCCTGGAGCGCGGGGGGGGGTGGCACAGATACGCAGTATTTT.

This clonotype was detected a few times. A read error is likely, as this CDR3 ends without the conserved phenylalanine or tryptophan. The chain carries TRBV20-1 and TRBJ2-5; no clear D. The CDR3 runs 12 residues. Germline lookup yields CDR1 DFQATT and CDR2 SNEGSKA (reference sequence). Trimming stripped 1 base from V and 3 bases from J, with 6 bases between. Here the CDR3 reads CSARGQKETQYL. The CDR3, as DNA: TGCAGTGCTAGAGGCCAGAAAGAGACCCAGTACCTC.

Of note for this clonotype: This is likely a read error, given that the CDR3 carries no conserved phenylalanine or tryptophan at its end. V and J are TRBV4-2 and TRBJ2-1; perhaps TRBD2 as D (5 bases). Germline values: CDR1 LGHNA, CDR2 YNFKEQ. The CDR3 runs 15 residues. In DNA, the CDR3 is TGTGCCAGCAGCCAAGGAATGGCTGACTACATTGAGCAGTTCCTC. Protein: CASSQGMADYIEQFL.

For this clonotype: A much bigger clone sits one base away, suggesting this may be a read error. The chain carries TRBV19 and TRBJ2-1; 9 bases are shared with TRBD2. From germline, CDR1 is LNHDA and CDR2 SQIVND (reference sequence). CDR3 length: 14 residues. CDR3 sequence (DNA): TGTGCCGCCAGTCCAGCGGGAGGCACGGATGAGCACTTCTTC. Translated: CAASPAGGTDEHFF.

This clonotype has more than one count but fewer than ten. V gene TRBV9 combines with J gene TRBJ2-1; D may match TRBD1 or TRBD2 (5 bases each). This CDR3 region has 13 residues. Germline V gene lookup returns CDR1 SGDLS and CDR2 YYNGEE. Trimming left V 4 bases short and J 7 bases short, with 12 bases between. CDR3 in amino acids: CASSKRDRNEQFF. The CDR3 nucleotides read TGTGCCAGCAGCAAAAGGGACCGAAATGAGCAGTTCTTC.

This chain uses TRBV5-5 with TRBJ2-7; 7 nucleotides agree with TRBD1. The CDR3 extends over 14 amino acids. V shed 6 bases, J shed 0 bases, and the junction held 6 bases outside the gene matches. Germline values: CDR1 SGHKS, CDR2 YYEKEE (reference sequence). CDR3 coding DNA: TGTGCCAGCAAGCCCGGGACAGACTCCTACGAGCAGTACTTC. Its translation is CASKPGTDSYEQYF.

With respect to this clonotype: One base away lies a much larger clone, so this may be a sequencing read error. V gene TRBV5-6 combines with J gene TRBJ2-7; the D is unclear. The CDR3 sequence is 13 residues long. Germline V gene lookup returns CDR1 SGHDT and CDR2 YYEEEE. V was trimmed by 0 bases and J by 6 bases, leaving 10 bases between them. CDR3 sequence: CASSLGTDREQYF. CDR3 coding DNA: TGTGCCAGCAGCTTGGGAACGGACCGCGAGCAGTACTTC.

This clonotype was found a few times. One base away lies a much larger clone, so this may be a sequencing read error. The chain uses TRBV20-1 and TRBJ1-5; TRBD1 might be the D (5 bases). The V gene lost 7 bases and the J gene lost 6 bases, with 16 bases spanning the gap. CDR1 DFQATT and CDR2 SNEGSKA come from the germline V gene (reference sequence). The CDR3 spans 13 residues. The CDR3 reads CSVSPGVSQPQHF. For the CDR3, the DNA is TGCAGTGTTAGCCCGGGGGTGAGTCAGCCCCAGCATTTT.